This passage covers 7 T cell receptor beta chains from one sample sequenced in a study of T cells in Graves' hyperthyroidism and ophthalmopathy. Researchers took RNA transcripts and amplified the TCR beta CDR3 regions from them. With the HTBI primer set, the TCR CDR3 went through a first round of RT-PCR. TCRdb called the multiplex PCR reads again in MiXCR, with one record for every CDR3 protein. Of about 600,000 distinct CDR3 sequences in the sample, about a sixth were seen once. Sample: blood. The receptors originated from a woman in her thirties or forties with Graves' ophthalmopathy.

This clonotype has a handful of counts. A much larger clone lies a single base off, so this may be a read error. V and J are TRBV11-2 and TRBJ1-4; TRBD1 aligns across 9 bases. From germline, CDR1 is SGHAT and CDR2 FQNNGV. This CDR3 comprises 18 residues. V was pared by 4 bases and J by 3 bases, with 12 bases of the junction left unmatched. Here the CDR3 reads CASSSDRTGGMANEKLFF. CDR3 nucleotides: TGTGCCAGCAGCTCAGATCGAACAGGGGGCATGGCTAATGAAAAACTGTTTTTT.

This clonotype appeared many times. This chain links TRBV12-3 or TRBV12-4 with TRBJ1-6; D may be TRBD1 (6 bases). V lost 6 bases and J 6 bases, leaving 15 bases between the germline ends. CDR3 length equals 15 residues. The CDR3 DNA reads as TGTGCCAGCAGCATAGGGGGTAATGGTAATTCACCCCTCCACTTT. This encodes CASSIGGNGNSPLHF.

This clonotype was seen more than once but under ten times. The chain uses TRBV27 and TRBJ1-5; perhaps TRBD1 as D (5 bases). The length of the CDR3 is 15 residues. V lost 0 bases to trimming and J lost 2 bases, with 8 bases between them. Germline loops: CDR1 MNHEY, CDR2 SMNVEV (reference sequence). The CDR3 nucleotides are TGTGCCAGCAGTTTATCCAGGGTTGGCAATCAGCCCCAGCATTTT. It encodes CASSLSRVGNQPQHF.

In its sample, this clonotype was seen many times. The V gene is TRBV2, the J gene TRBJ2-7; a possible D gene is TRBD1 (5 bases). The CDR3 spans 13 residues. Germline CDR1 reads SNHLY; CDR2 reads FYNNEI. V was shortened by 4 bases and J by 0 bases, with 7 bases between the two germline ends. The CDR3 DNA follows: TGTGCCAGCAGTGGACAGATCTCCTACGAGCAGTACTTC. Protein sequence: CASSGQISYEQYF.

The chain links TRBV15 to TRBJ1-1; 7 bases agree with TRBD1. The V gene end was trimmed by 0 bases and the J gene end by 4 bases; junction bases not matched to a gene: 2. The CDR3 has 14 amino acids. Germline CDR1 is LNHNV and CDR2 is YYDKDF (reference sequence). The CDR3 sequence is CATSRDRGSTEAFF. Written as DNA, the CDR3 is TGTGCCACCAGCAGAGACAGGGGGTCCACTGAAGCTTTCTTT. Full variable domain (remainder filled in from reference TRBV15 and TRBJ1-1): DAMVIQNPRYQVTQFGKPVTLSCSQTLNHNVMYWYQQKSSQAPKLLFHYYDKDFNNEADTPDNFQSRRPNTSFCFLDIRSPGLGDTAMYLCATSRDRGSTEAFFGQGTRLTVV.

This clonotype was seen repeatedly, ten times or more. The chain recombines TRBV20-1 with TRBJ2-5; D may match TRBD1 or TRBD2 (6 bases each). The germline CDR1 and CDR2 sequences are DFQATT and SNEGSKA (reference sequence). CDR3 length equals 14 residues. V lost 6 bases and J lost 4, with 18 bases in between. CDR3 nucleotides: TGCAGTGCACCCGACAGGAAGGAGGGAGAGACCCAGTACTTC. It is translated as CSAPDRKEGETQYF.

The table lists this clonotype with many counts. Here the CDR3 DNA reads TGTGCCAGCAGTTTACCGCAGGGACTCCTTATGGATACGCAGTATTTT. Its translation: CASSLPQGLLMDTQYF. The gene calls are TRBV12-3 or TRBV12-4 and TRBJ2-3; D is perhaps TRBD2 (6 bases). Trimming took 2 bases from V and 6 from J, leaving 18 bases between them. This CDR3 contains 16 residues.